This T cell receptor (beta chain) was observed in a study of T cell responses to AZD1222 COVID-19 vaccine. Of note for this clone: Antigen: not known.

Generated by immunoSEQ multiplex PCR, the TCRdb table keeps only in-frame clones and is missing some. The sample has about 170,000 clones, 80% to 95% seen once; the top ten hold over 1.5%. Study-wide results and caveats: Among vaccine-associated CD4 TCRs, coverage spanned spike, with dominance at 160-218 and 743-854. The study reported that nearly half of spike-specific TCRs target unmutated variant regions. Donors, mostly white British, included more females; clonal diversity was possibly underestimated.

The germline V gene encodes CDR1 SGHDN and CDR2 FVKESK. The germline V and J ends were trimmed by 4 bases and 0 bases, with 14 bases remaining between them. The length of the CDR3 is 16 residues. The sequence derives from an adult in good health. The sequenced sample was peripheral blood, obtained on day 0 of AZD1222 vaccination. V gene TRBV14 combines with J gene TRBJ2-3; possible D gene TRBD2, 5 bases. In DNA, the CDR3 is TGTGCCAGCAGCCTCCTTGGACGGACTAGCACAGATACGCAGTATTTT. The encoded protein is CASSLLGRTSTDTQYF. Filled out from reference TRBV14 and TRBJ2-3, the complete variable domain reads EAGVTQFPSHSVIEKGQTVTLRCDPISGHDNLYWYRRVMGKEIKFLLHFVKESKQDESGMPNNRFLAERTGGTYSTLKVQPAELEDSGVYFCASSLLGRTSTDTQYFGPGTRLTVL.